This T cell receptor beta chain was retrieved from a study of early T cells in non-severe SARS-CoV-2 infection. About the research overall: Investigators sequenced bulk RNA drawn from unsorted whole blood, and chains remained unpaired. General study findings and limits: Matches to VDJdb favored anti-spike CD8 responses and missed private and CD4 specificities.

Individual cDNA molecules received unique molecular identifiers. In TCRdb, the 5' RACE reads were re-called with MiXCR into one record per CDR3 protein. The sample lists 35,000 to 45,000 distinct CDR3 sequences, approximately 8% occurring once. Note on this clonotype: What it recognizes is unknown.

This TCR came from an adult who was a healthcare worker with PCR-confirmed SARS-CoV-2 infection or an uninfected control (not recorded which). Sequenced material: whole blood, taken at baseline.

CDR3 in amino acids: CASTHSGADTQYF. DNA for the CDR3: TGTGCCAGCACACACTCGGGCGCGGATACGCAGTATTTT. The V gene is TRBV6-1, the J gene TRBJ2-3, with D unclear. This CDR3 has 13 residues. The germline V gene has CDR1 MNHNS and CDR2 SASEGT. The V gene lost 7 bases and the J gene lost 6 bases, with 14 bases spanning the gap.